This TCR beta chain was captured in a study of T cells in tumors after PD-1 blockade. About the study: Some patients also took daily vismodegib 150 mg during anti-PD-1 treatment. Blood samples averaged around 100,000 templates (range about 24,679-260,000) and more than 35,000 unique clonotypes.

Clones were read by immunoSEQ multiplex PCR, and TCRdb kept only the in-frame ones, dropping some. The sample consists of fewer than 55,000 clones, over 70% of them appearing once. Germline V gene lookup returns CDR1 MDHEN and CDR2 SYDVKM. The germline V and J ends were trimmed by 7 bases and 2 bases, with 17 bases remaining between them. This CDR3 spans 15 amino acids. The V call is TRBV28, the J call TRBJ1-1; the D gene is possibly TRBD1 (6 bases). The clonotype was recovered from a human donor with basal cell carcinoma. Here the sequenced sample was PBMCs, taken before anti-PD-1 treatment. CDR3: CASMDSGTRNTEAFF. CDR3 coding DNA: TGTGCCAGCATGGATTCCGGGACAAGAAACACTGAAGCTTTCTTT.